This T cell receptor beta chain was retrieved from a study of siplizumab effects on memory and regulatory T cells. Study details: Either no drug or siplizumab at roughly 0.99 ug/mL was used in mixed lymphocyte reactions that were paired. The study's findings and limits: Unstimulated naive T cells seemed to show more diversity than memory cells did, and they also seemed to be among the major contributors to the alloresponse.

Clones were sequenced by immunoSEQ multiplex PCR, and TCRdb holds only the in-frame ones, with some missing. This table has 9,500 to 13,000 clones, around 45% appearing once. In the case of this clone: Its specificity is unknown.

The mixed lymphocyte reaction cells were cocultured at 37°C for roughly six days. Germline V lookup: CDR1 SGHTA, CDR2 FQGNSA. CDR3 length equals 12 residues. The V gene is TRBV7-2, the J gene TRBJ2-5, with D uncertain. The DNA matches TRBJ2-7 better at its end, which makes the J call doubtful. The source of this sequence is a human donor in good health; the cells came from an allogeneic mixed lymphocyte reaction. The sample consisted of CFSE-low (dividing) CD8+ T cells sorted from an allogeneic mixed lymphocyte reaction. This CDR3 is CASSFSGYEQYF. In DNA, the CDR3 is TGTGCCAGCAGCTTCTCAGGCTACGAGCAGTACTTC.